The 18 T cell receptor beta chains in this list originate from one sample, sequenced in a study of resident and recirculating memory T cells in vitiligo (dated by TCRdb to between 2018 and 2020). The protocol used for the library was the immunoSEQ multiplex PCR assay. The clones in this table, taken by TCRdb from immuneACCESS, are in-frame only. Not every clone is retained; where verified, under half of the shortfall comes from an unresolved V gene, and the cause of the rest is unknown. This sample lists more than 70,000 clones; roughly nine tenths were detected once. The ten biggest clones cover roughly 5.1% of the sample. The sequenced material came from blood. These TCRs come from a male donor with vitiligo.

The CDR3 nucleotides are TGTGCCAGCAGCCCCAGGGAGGCCAACAATCAGCCCCAGCATTTT. The encoded protein is CASSPREANNQPQHF. The chain carries TRBV21-1 and TRBJ1-5. TRBV21-1 is classified as a pseudogene. This CDR3 has 15 amino acids.

This clone was recorded a few times. V and J are TRBV2 and TRBJ1-3; D perhaps matches TRBD1 (5 bases). The CDR3 contains 14 residues. V lost 7 bases and J 2 bases, leaving 12 bases between the germline ends. Germline V CDR1 and CDR2: SNHLY, FYNNEI. The CDR3 is CASTREGPGNTIYF. For the CDR3, the DNA is TGTGCCAGCACCAGGGAGGGCCCTGGAAACACCATATATTTT.

The gene calls are TRBV6-5 and TRBJ2-7; the D gene is possibly TRBD1 (6 bases). Germline loops: CDR1 MNHEY, CDR2 SVGAGI. This CDR3 contains 16 residues. Trimming left V 3 bases short and J 0 bases short, with 15 bases between. The CDR3 loop reads CASSYTAGTSSYEQYF. CDR3 nucleotides: TGTGCCAGCAGTTATACGGCAGGGACAAGCTCCTACGAGCAGTACTTC.

The chain couples TRBV4-1 to TRBJ2-1; TRBD2 matches 7 bases. CDR3 length: 15 residues. Trimming took 3 bases from V and 8 from J; bases not matched to a gene: 10. The germline gives CDR1 MGHRA, CDR2 YSYEKL. CDR3 amino acids: CASSQGGVRADEQFF. The CDR3 DNA reads TGCGCCAGCAGCCAGGGGGGGGTCAGGGCTGATGAGCAGTTCTTC.

J is TRBJ2-3 and V is TRBV13; 8 bases match TRBD2. This CDR3 is built from 17 residues. The germline gives CDR1 PRHDT, CDR2 FYEKMQ (reference sequence). The junction had 13 bases not matched to a gene; V was cut back by 3 bases and J by 5 bases. CDR3 coding DNA: TGTGCCAGCAGCTTCGGTCGGGGGGGGGCAAATCGAGATACGCAGTATTTT. Residues: CASSFGRGGANRDTQYF.

CDR3 residues: CAWARGGQALSGANVLTF. In DNA, the CDR3 is TGTGCCTGGGCCAGGGGGGGACAGGCCCTCTCTGGGGCCAACGTCCTGACTTTC. The rearrangement links TRBV30 to TRBJ2-6; tentatively, D is TRBD1 (8 bases). With 5 bases removed from V and 0 bases from J, the gap between germline ends came to 20 bases. The CDR3 length is 18 residues. The germline gives CDR1 GTSNPN, CDR2 SVGIG (reference sequence).

V usage is TRBV27 and J usage is TRBJ2-4; TRBD2 agrees at 10 bases. V was clipped by 5 bases and J by 1 base; unmatched bases: 20. Looked up from germline, CDR1 is MNHEY and CDR2 is SMNVEV (reference sequence). There are 21 residues in the CDR3. CDR3 in DNA: TGTGCCAGCAGTCGATCGACCGGGGCTAGCGGGAGTGGTGGGGCCAAAAACATTCAGTACTTC. Translating gives CASSRSTGASGSGGAKNIQYF.

The rearrangement links TRBV6-7 to TRBJ2-4, with D perhaps matching TRBD2 (6 bases). TRBV6-7 is an ORF; its function is uncertain. The CDR3 has 17 amino acids. Trimming left V 7 bases short and J 1 base short, with 20 bases between. The DNA of the CDR3 is TGTGCCAGCAAGGTTCCCCCGGGGGTGTCGGCCAAAAACATTCAGTACTTC. It translates to CASKVPPGVSAKNIQYF.

The chain joins TRBV28 to TRBJ1-5; TRBD1 aligns across 9 bases. CDR3 length: 18 amino acids. Trimming at V came to 5 bases and at J to 1 base, leaving 12 bases not matched to a gene. Germline assignment: CDR1 MDHEN and CDR2 SYDVKM. Here the CDR3 reads CASSRPGTGILSNQPQHF. DNA for the CDR3: TGTGCCAGCAGTCGTCCCGGGACAGGGATACTAAGCAATCAGCCCCAGCATTTT.

The chain recombines TRBV18 with TRBJ2-2; 12 nucleotides align to TRBD2. The CDR3 length is 21 residues. Germline V CDR1 and CDR2: KGHSH, LQKENI. The trim removed 4 bases at V and 4 bases at J, leaving 19 bases unmatched. In DNA, the CDR3 is TGTGCCAGCTCACGGGGAGGACTAGCGGGATCAGATCTGCCGGGCACCGGGGAGCTGTTTTTT. It specifies CASSRGGLAGSDLPGTGELFF.

J is TRBJ2-7 and V is TRBV28, with a possible D match to TRBD1 (6 bases). The CDR3 contains 14 residues. The germline gives CDR1 MDHEN, CDR2 SYDVKM. The V gene lost 4 bases and the J gene lost 4 bases, with 14 bases spanning the gap. CDR3 protein: CASSWTARAYEQYF. The CDR3 nucleotides read TGTGCCAGCAGTTGGACAGCGCGGGCGTACGAGCAGTACTTC.

The chain combines TRBV18 with TRBJ2-4; no clear D gene. Per the germline V gene, CDR1 is KGHSH and CDR2 is LQKENI. Trimming removed 0 bases from V and 3 bases from J, with 15 bases in between. This CDR3 region has 17 residues. CDR3 nucleotide sequence: TGTGCCAGCTCACCACCTAACGGTCCATTAAGCAAAAACATTCAGTACTTC. It encodes CASSPPNGPLSKNIQYF.

The J gene is TRBJ2-7, the V gene TRBV7-2; D may be TRBD2 (6 bases). This CDR3 spans 14 amino acids. Deletions cut 0 bases from V and 4 bases from J, with 10 bases between. Per the germline V gene, CDR1 is SGHTA and CDR2 is FQGNSA. CDR3 region: CASSLAREWYEQYF. CDR3 DNA: TGTGCCAGCAGCTTAGCCCGGGAGTGGTACGAGCAGTACTTC.

J is TRBJ2-7 and V is TRBV27; a weak D match, TRBD2 (6 bases). Germline lookup yields CDR1 MNHEY and CDR2 SMNVEV (reference sequence). Trimming removed 5 bases from V and 3 bases from J, with 14 bases in between. The CDR3 is made up of 14 amino acids. The chain's CDR3 is CASSPGTLYYEQYF. In DNA, the CDR3 is TGTGCCAGCAGTCCCGGGACTCTGTACTACGAGCAGTACTTC.

The chain is built from TRBV11-2 and TRBJ2-3; possible D gene TRBD2, 5 bases. With 4 bases removed from V and 4 bases from J, the gap between germline ends came to 12 bases. This CDR3 contains 14 residues. The germline V gene encodes CDR1 SGHAT and CDR2 FQNNGV. The CDR3 reads CASSSLAYPDTQYF. The CDR3 DNA reads as TGTGCCAGCAGCTCATTAGCGTACCCAGATACGCAGTATTTT. The full variable domain, in which reference TRBV11-2 and TRBJ2-3 provide the parts outside the CDR3, is EAGVAQSPRYKIIEKRQSVAFWCNPISGHATLYWYQQILGQGPKLLIQFQNNGVVDDSQLPKDRFSAERLKGVDSTLKIQPAKLEDSAVYLCASSSLAYPDTQYFGPGTRLTVL.

V gene TRBV19 combines with J gene TRBJ2-1; 13 nucleotides match TRBD2. The CDR3 extends over 17 amino acids. With V trimmed by 5 bases and J by 9 bases, 13 bases remained unmatched. CDR1 is LNHDA, CDR2 SQIVND, per germline (reference sequence). The CDR3 DNA is TGTGCCAGTAGTGCACTCCGGACTAGCGGGAGTCGAGGTGAGCAGTTCTTC. Translation gives CASSALRTSGSRGEQFF.

This chain joins TRBV7-8 and TRBJ2-1, with D uncertain. Deletions cut 3 bases from V and 7 bases from J, with 19 bases between. This CDR3 comprises 16 residues. Germline V CDR1 and CDR2: SGHVS, FQNEAQ. CDR3 DNA: TGTGCCAGCAGCTTTCGCGTAGACGGGTGGTTGAATGAGCAGTTCTTC. It translates to CASSFRVDGWLNEQFF.

J is TRBJ2-1 and V is TRBV19, with TRBD2 identical over 11 bases. V lost 6 bases, J lost 4 bases, and 5 bases stayed unmatched. Germline lookup yields CDR1 LNHDA and CDR2 SQIVND (reference sequence). This CDR3 is 15 amino acids long. The CDR3 DNA follows: TGTGCCAGTAGAAAACTAGCGGGAGATTACAATGAGCAGTTCTTC. It specifies CASRKLAGDYNEQFF. The whole variable domain, filled in from reference TRBV19 and TRBJ2-1, reads DGGITQSPKYLFRKEGQNVTLSCEQNLNHDAMYWYRQDPGQGLRLIYYSQIVNDFQKGDIAEGYSVSREKKESFPLTVTSAQKNPTAFYLCASRKLAGDYNEQFFGPGTRLTVL.